This TCR beta chain originates from a study of T cell repertoires in cytomegalovirus infection (dated by TCRdb to the late 2010s). With respect to the entire study: Peptide stimulations targeted recently identified HLA-C-restricted CMV epitopes, whose presentation resists viral immunomodulation, together with well-studied HLA-B-restricted epitopes. Donor HLA type was relevant to the analysis, as public TCR beta signatures indicated carriage of CMV infection together with the matching HLA type. The research as a whole found: In both this cohort and an independent roughly 360-donor cohort, the cumulative frequency of public TCR beta family members distinguished carriers of CMV infection plus the relevant HLA type. The ex vivo response was dominated by HLA-C-restricted CMV-specific TCR beta clonotypes, which also provided the single most frequent clonotype in two of eight donors.

The data were produced on an Illumina HiSeq 1500. TCRdb reran the public reads through fastp at Q25 and MiXCR, keeping productive beta chains. Every CDR3 protein is listed once, alongside the most common genes and DNA of its rows. The sample table contains approximately 1,000,000 distinct CDR3 sequences; only one count was recorded for around 30% of them. The top ten constitute over 11% of the sample. V gives up 6 bases and J gives up 8 bases, and the segment between their germline ends measures 29 bases. The CDR3 spans 17 residues, from the cysteine through the phenylalanine. Of the read, only the CDR3 DNA is kept; its 51 bases are in frame from base 1. The intended sense of this specimen's treatment or condition label: in vitro stimulation with specific CMV peptide epitopes to enrich CMV-specific T cells. This clonotype was seen only a few times. No antigen is known for it. Base-call qualities are not available, and no considerably larger clone is one nucleotide away.

This clonotype was obtained from a human donor in good health (CMV status not recorded). Some clones in this sample may be carry-over from other donors' samples. Specimen: cultured CD8+ T cells from PBMCs, collected from culture after CMV antigen stimulation. The rearranged chain carries TRBV12-3 or TRBV12-4 and TRBJ2-7; the D assignment is uncertain and may be TRBD1 or TRBD2, with 5 bases supporting each. The DNA reads TGTGCCAGCAGCGATGGCACTAGGGGCAGGAGCCCCGGGAAGCAGTACTTC. This codes for CASSDGTRGRSPGKQYF.